This entry concerns a single TCR beta chain. This clone was observed once. This clone's antigen is unknown. Per-base quality was not reported, and no clone a single base away is much larger than it. Donors were healthy HIV-negative adults with no recently reported acute infections or vaccinations. All donors were Caucasian adults living in Nashville, Tennessee, USA. Magnetic negative selection was used to enrich CD4+ T cells, after which naive cells were positively selected on CD45RA and the negative fraction became the memory subset. Blood was obtained by leukapheresis, after which PBMCs were separated by Ficoll-Histopaque density gradient centrifugation and cryopreserved in liquid nitrogen vapor phase. Analytical flow cytometry was used to check the purity and quantity of each magnetically sorted T cell population. Genomic DNA was isolated from each sorted fraction and quantified by UV absorbance on a Nanodrop 2000c.

There are 16 amino acids in the CDR3, from cysteine to phenylalanine inclusive. The retained sequence is limited to the CDR3, 48 bases, with the frame set at the first base. The germline V gene specifies SNHLY as CDR1 and FYNNEI as CDR2. The V end loses 6 bases and the J end loses 0 bases, and a stretch of 17 bases separates them. Using the deep immunoSEQ assay, multiplex PCR amplified TCR CDR3 regions from genomic DNA. Extracted genomic DNA from each cell subset was distributed evenly across all wells of several immunoSEQ 96-well plates, and each plate was treated as a replicate. For sorted subsets, 200 to 250 ng genomic DNA, equal to 30,000 or so T cell genomes, was loaded into each replicate PCR. Purified libraries were quantified with a Qubit 3.0 fluorometer, sized on a Bioanalyzer 2100, and re-quantified with the KAPA Library Quantification kit. Each immunoSEQ 96-well plate was sequenced on its own single-read 150-cycle Illumina NextSeq 550 flow cell. As for the original processing: Because the immunoSEQ output held only junctional sequences and lacked quality scores, the filtering could not match the filtering applied to full-length reads. To assign V/J genes and CDR3, sequences were annotated against IMGT germline references using PyIR, a Python wrapper for IgBLAST v1.9. Reads with weak V/J assignments (E-value above 1e-6), missing CDR3, stop codons, out-of-frame junctions, or ambiguous translated residues were removed. A V3J clonotype was defined by an identical inferred V gene, J gene, and CDR3 amino acid sequence. Percentage overlap between repertoires was calculated by dividing the number of shared unique clonotypes by the size of the smaller repertoire. Three approaches were used to assess repertoire richness: RTK rarefaction, the Chao1 estimator, and Recon v2.1 estimates of unobserved clonotypes. Generation probabilities for all TCRbeta clonotypes obtained by the gDNA method from a handful of donors were computed using OLGA. TCRdb holds this immuneACCESS table with in-frame rearrangements only. Some clones are missing; in checked studies, unresolved V genes explain under half, and the rest has no known cause. The D gene and trimming were derived from the DNA, and the V and J assignments and clone size from that table. For this sample there are about 2.4 million clones; roughly 93% appear just once. 0.35% to 0.45% of the sample rests with the top ten.

The data derive from a study of shared clonotypes between healthy human individuals (dated by TCRdb to between 2020 and 2021). About the investigation overall: Two women and a few men aged 18 to 49 years were included in the cohort. For each donor, CD4 naive and CD4 memory were each run on three plates, CD8 naive on two plates, and CD8 memory on one plate. To estimate repertoire size and how much clonotype sharing occurs between individuals, the study deeply sequenced the blood TCR repertoires of roughly 5 healthy adults. To increase sequencing depth and limit assay-specific biases, different laboratories used diverse techniques to prepare libraries and sequence TCR repertoires. Each donor's leukapheresis produced roughly between about 0.9 and 9.5 billion PBMCs. What the research found in general, with its limitations: Compared with non-shared clonotypes, the clonotypes found in all four sorted-subset donors had higher generation probabilities. Because the study included only a small number of donors, the genetic and exposure-history diversity represented was limited. Incomplete sequencing was indicated by rarefaction of sorted-subset datasets, despite the large sequencing depth. Approximately 5% of naive CD4, 3.5% of naive CD8, approximately 2.2% of memory CD4, and less than 0.45% of memory CD8 clonotypes were shared across a few donors. Pairwise subsampling indicated that sequencing depth was expected to affect the degree of clonotype sharing among donors. Estimated clonotype richness was generally larger for naive than for memory subsets. Only blood was sampled, and tissue TCR repertoires likely differ from those in blood.

What was sequenced was naive CD4+ T cells from PBMCs. The sample's cell subset or site label, decoded: CD45RA+ positively selected. This receptor was taken from a man between 18 and 35 years old in good health. Some clones in this sample may be carry-over from other donors' samples. The receptor chain draws on TRBV2 and TRBJ2-5; the D gene could be either TRBD1 or TRBD2, each agreeing at 7 bases. The CDR3 region: CASRASGTVYQETQYF. DNA sequence: TGTGCCAGCAGGGCCAGCGGGACAGTGTACCAAGAGACCCAGTACTTC.